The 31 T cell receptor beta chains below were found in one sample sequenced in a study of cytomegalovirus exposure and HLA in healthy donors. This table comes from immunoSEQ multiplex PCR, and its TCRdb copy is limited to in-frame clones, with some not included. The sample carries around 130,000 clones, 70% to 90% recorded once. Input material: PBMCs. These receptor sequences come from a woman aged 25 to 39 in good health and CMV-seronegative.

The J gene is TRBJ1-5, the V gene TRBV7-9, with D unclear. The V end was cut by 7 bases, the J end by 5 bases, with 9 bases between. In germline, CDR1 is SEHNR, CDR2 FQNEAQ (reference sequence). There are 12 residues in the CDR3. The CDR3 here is CASTSGDQPQHF. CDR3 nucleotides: TGTGCCAGCACCTCCGGGGATCAGCCCCAGCATTTT.

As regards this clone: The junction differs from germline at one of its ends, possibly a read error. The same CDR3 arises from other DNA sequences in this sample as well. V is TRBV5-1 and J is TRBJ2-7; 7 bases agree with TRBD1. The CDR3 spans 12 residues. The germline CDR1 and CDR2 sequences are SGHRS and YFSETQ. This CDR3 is CASSYDRVEQYF. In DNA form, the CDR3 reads TGCGCTAGCAGCTATGACAGGGTCGAGCAGTACTTC.

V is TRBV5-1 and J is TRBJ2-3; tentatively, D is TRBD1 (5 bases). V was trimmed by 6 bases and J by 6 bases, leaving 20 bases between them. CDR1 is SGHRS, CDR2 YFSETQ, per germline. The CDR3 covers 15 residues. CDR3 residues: CASKLRGHQADTQYF. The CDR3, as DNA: TGCGCCAGCAAGTTACGCGGACATCAGGCGGATACGCAGTATTTT.

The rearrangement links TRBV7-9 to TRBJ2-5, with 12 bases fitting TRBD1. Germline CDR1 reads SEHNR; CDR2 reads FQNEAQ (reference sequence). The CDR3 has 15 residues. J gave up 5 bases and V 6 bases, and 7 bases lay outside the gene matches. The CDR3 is CASRTGTGGGETQYF. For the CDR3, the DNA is TGTGCCAGCAGAACCGGGACAGGGGGCGGGGAGACCCAGTACTTC. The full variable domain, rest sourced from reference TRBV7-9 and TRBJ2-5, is DTGVSQNPRHKITKRGQNVTFRCDPISEHNRLYWYRQTLGQGPEFLTYFQNEAQLEKSRLLSDRFSAERPKGSFSTLEIQRTEQGDSAMYLCASRTGTGGGETQYFGPGTRLLVL.

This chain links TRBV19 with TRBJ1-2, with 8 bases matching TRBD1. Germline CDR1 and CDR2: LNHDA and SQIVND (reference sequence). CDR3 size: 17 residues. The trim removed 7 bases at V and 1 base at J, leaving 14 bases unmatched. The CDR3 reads CASKNDRGISFNYGYTF. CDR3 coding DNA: TGTGCCAGTAAGAACGACAGGGGTATTTCGTTTAACTATGGCTACACCTTC.

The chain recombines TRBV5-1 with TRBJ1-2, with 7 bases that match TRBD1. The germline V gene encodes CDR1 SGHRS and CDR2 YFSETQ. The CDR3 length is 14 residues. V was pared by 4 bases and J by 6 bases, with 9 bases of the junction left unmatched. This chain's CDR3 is CASSPGGTGDGYTF. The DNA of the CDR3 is TGCGCCAGCAGCCCAGGAGGAACAGGGGATGGCTACACCTTC.

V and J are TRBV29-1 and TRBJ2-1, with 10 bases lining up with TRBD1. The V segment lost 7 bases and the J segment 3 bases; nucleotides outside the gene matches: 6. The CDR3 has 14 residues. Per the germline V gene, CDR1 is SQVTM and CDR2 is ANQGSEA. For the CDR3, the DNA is TGCAGCGGCCTCGGACAGGGGGTCTACAATGAGCAGTTCTTC. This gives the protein CSGLGQGVYNEQFF.

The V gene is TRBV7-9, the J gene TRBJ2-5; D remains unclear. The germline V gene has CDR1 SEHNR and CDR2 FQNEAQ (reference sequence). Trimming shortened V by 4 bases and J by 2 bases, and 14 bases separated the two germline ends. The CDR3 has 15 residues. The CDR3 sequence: CASSSSFRVQETQYF. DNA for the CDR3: TGTGCCAGCAGCTCTTCATTCCGGGTTCAAGAGACCCAGTACTTC.

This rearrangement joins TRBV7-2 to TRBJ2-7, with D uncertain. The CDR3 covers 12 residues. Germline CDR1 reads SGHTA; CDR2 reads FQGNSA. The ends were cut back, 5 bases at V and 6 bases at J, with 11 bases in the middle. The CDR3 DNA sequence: TGTGCCAGCAGCGTCACAATACGCGAGCAGTACTTC. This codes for CASSVTIREQYF.

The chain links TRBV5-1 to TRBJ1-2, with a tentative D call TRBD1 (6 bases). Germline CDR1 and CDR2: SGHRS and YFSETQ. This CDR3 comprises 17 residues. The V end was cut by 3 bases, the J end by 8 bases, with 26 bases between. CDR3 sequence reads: CASSSGRSGAPVGGYTF. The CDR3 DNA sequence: TGCGCCAGCAGCTCGGGCCGTTCAGGGGCCCCGGTGGGGGGCTACACCTTC.

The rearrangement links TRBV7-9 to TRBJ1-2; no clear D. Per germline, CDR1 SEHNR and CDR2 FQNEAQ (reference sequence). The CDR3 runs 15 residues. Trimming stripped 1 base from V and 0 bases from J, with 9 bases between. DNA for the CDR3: TGTGCCAGCAGCTTAGGAGGTGACTCTAACTATGGCTACACCTTC. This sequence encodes CASSLGGDSNYGYTF.

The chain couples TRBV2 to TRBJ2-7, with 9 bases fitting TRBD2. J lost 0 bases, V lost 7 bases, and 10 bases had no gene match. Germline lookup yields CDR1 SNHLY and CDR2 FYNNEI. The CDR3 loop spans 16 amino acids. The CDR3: CASTVGRGGASYEQYF. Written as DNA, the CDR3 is TGTGCCAGCACAGTGGGGCGCGGGGGGGCCTCCTACGAGCAGTACTTC. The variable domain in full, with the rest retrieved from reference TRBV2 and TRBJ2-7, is EPEVTQTPSHQVTQMGQEVILRCVPISNHLYFYWYRQILGQKVEFLVSFYNNEISEKSEIFDDQFSVERPDGSNFTLKIRSTKLEDSAMYFCASTVGRGGASYEQYFGPGTRLTVT.

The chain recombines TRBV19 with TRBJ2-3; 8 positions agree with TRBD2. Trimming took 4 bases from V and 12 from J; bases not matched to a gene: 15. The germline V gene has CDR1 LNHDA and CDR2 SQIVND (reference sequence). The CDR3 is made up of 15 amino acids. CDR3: CASSNPSGGPRNQYF. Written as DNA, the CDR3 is TGTGCCAGTAGTAACCCCAGCGGGGGCCCTCGGAATCAGTATTTT.

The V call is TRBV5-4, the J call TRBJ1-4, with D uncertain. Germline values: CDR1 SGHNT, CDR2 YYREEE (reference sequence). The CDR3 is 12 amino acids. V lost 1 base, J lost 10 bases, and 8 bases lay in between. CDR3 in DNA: TGTGCCAGCAGCTTGCGGGAAGGAAAACTGTTTTTT. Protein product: CASSLREGKLFF. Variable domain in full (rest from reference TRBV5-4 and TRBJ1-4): ETGVTQSPTHLIKTRGQQVTLRCSSQSGHNTVSWYQQALGQGPQFIFQYYREEENGRGNFPPRFSGLQFPNYSSELNVNALELDDSALYLCASSLREGKLFFGSGTQLSVL.

CDR3 amino acids: CASSELTRFNQPQHF. In nucleotides, the CDR3 is TGTGCCAGCAGTGAACTTACCAGGTTCAATCAGCCCCAGCATTTT. The chain carries TRBV6-1 and TRBJ1-5; D gene ambiguous. This CDR3 has 15 amino acids. Germline V gives CDR1 MNHNS, CDR2 SASEGT. Trimming took off 2 bases at V and 3 bases at J, with 11 bases between the two ends.

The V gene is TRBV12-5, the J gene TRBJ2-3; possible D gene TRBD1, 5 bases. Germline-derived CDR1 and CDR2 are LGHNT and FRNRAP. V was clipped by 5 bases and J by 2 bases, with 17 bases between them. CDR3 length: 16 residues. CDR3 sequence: CASGTGHTRPTDTQYF. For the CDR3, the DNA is TGTGCTAGTGGTACAGGACACACTCGACCCACAGATACGCAGTATTTT.

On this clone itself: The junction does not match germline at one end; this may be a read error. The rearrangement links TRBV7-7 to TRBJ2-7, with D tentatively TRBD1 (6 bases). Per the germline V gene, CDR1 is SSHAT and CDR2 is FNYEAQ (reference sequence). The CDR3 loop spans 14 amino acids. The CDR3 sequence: CASSPQGQGYEQYF. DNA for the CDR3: TGTGCTAGCAGCCCCCAGGGGCAGGGCTACGAGCAGTACTTC.

As DNA, the CDR3 is TGTGCCAGCAGCCCTTATGACAGGGAGAATTACGAGCAGTACTTC. This codes for CASSPYDRENYEQYF. The chain is built from TRBV11-3 and TRBJ2-7; 7 bases align to TRBD1. The germline V gene encodes CDR1 SGHNT and CDR2 YENEEA. The CDR3 contains 15 residues. After removal of 5 bases from V and 4 bases from J, the junction contained 11 bases not matched to a gene.

CDR3 residues: CASSPGLDREGEQYF. The CDR3 coding sequence is TGTGCCAGCAGCCCCGGCCTGGACAGGGAGGGCGAGCAGTACTTC. J is TRBJ2-7 and V is TRBV9; possible D gene TRBD1, 8 bases. Germline lookup yields CDR1 SGDLS and CDR2 YYNGEE. Trimming took off 4 bases at V and 6 bases at J, with 20 bases between the two ends. This CDR3 has 15 residues.

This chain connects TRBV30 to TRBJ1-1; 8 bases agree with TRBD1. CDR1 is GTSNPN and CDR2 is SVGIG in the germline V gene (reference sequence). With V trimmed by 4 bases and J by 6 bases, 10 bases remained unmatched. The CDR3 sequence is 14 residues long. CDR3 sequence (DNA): TGTGCCTGGAATTTAGAGACAGGGGTTGCTGAAGCTTTCTTT. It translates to CAWNLETGVAEAFF.

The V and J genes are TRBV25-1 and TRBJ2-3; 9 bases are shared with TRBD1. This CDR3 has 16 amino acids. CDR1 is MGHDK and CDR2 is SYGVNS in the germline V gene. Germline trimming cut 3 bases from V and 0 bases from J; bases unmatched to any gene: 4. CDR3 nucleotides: TGTGCCAGCAGTGACCCCGGGACAGGGAGCACAGATACGCAGTATTTT. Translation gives CASSDPGTGSTDTQYF.

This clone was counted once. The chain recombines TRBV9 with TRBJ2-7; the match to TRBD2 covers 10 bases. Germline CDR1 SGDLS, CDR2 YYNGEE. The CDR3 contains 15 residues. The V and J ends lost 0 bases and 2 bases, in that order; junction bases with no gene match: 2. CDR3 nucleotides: TGTGCCAGCAGCGTAGGTAGCGGGGGGCCCTACGAGCAGTACTTC. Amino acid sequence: CASSVGSGGPYEQYF.

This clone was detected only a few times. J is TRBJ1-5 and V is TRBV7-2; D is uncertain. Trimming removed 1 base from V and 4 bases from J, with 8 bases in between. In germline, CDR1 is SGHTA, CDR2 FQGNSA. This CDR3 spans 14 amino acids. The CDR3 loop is CASSLVSLNQPQHF. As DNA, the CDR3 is TGTGCCAGCAGCTTAGTTTCTCTTAATCAGCCCCAGCATTTT.

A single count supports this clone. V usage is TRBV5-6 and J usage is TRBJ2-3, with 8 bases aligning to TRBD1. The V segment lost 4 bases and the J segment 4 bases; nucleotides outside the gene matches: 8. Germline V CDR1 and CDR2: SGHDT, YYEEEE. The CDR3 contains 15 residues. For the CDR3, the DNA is TGTGCCAGCAGCACCGGACAGGGAGGCGCAGATACGCAGTATTTT. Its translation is CASSTGQGGADTQYF.

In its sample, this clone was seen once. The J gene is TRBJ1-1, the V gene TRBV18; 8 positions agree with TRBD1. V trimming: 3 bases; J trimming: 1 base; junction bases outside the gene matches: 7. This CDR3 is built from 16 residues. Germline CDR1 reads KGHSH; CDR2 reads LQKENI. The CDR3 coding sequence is TGTGCCAGCTCACCTCTGGACAGGGCTGGGAACACTGAAGCTTTCTTT. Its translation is CASSPLDRAGNTEAFF.

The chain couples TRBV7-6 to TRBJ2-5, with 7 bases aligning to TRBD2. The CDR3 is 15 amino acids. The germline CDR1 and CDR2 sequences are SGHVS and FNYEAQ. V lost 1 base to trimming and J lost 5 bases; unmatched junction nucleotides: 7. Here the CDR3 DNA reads TGTGCCAGCAGCTTAGAAGCGGGGAAAGGGGAGACCCAGTACTTC. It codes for CASSLEAGKGETQYF.

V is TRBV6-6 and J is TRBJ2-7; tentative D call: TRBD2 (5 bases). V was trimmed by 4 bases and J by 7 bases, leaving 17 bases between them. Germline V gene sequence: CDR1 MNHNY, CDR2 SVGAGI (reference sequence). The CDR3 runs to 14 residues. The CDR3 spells CASSFGPGVGEQYF. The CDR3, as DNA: TGTGCCAGCAGTTTCGGCCCCGGGGTCGGGGAGCAGTACTTC.

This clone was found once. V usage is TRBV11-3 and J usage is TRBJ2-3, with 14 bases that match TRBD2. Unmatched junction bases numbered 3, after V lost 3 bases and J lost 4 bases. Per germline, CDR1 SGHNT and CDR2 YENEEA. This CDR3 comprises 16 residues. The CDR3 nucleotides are TGTGCCAGCAGCTTCAGACTAGCGGGGGGGCCAGATACGCAGTATTTT. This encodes CASSFRLAGGPDTQYF.

CDR3 in amino acids: CATSGETQYF. The DNA of the CDR3 is TGTGCCACCTCCGGGGAGACCCAGTACTTC. The rearrangement uses TRBV25-1 and TRBJ2-5; D remains unclear. Germline assignment: CDR1 MGHDK and CDR2 SYGVNS. The length of the CDR3 is 10 residues. Trimming left V 10 bases short and J 5 bases short, with 8 bases between.

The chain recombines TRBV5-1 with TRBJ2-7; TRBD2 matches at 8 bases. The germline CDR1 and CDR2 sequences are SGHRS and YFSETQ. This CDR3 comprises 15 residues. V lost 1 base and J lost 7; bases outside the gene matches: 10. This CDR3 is CASSLRTGGVYEQYF. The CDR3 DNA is TGCGCCAGCAGCTTGCGGACGGGAGGGGTTTATGAGCAGTACTTC.

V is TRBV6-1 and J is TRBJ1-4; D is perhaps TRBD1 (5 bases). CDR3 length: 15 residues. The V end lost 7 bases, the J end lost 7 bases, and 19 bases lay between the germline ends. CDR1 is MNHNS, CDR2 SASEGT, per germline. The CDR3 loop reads CASIFYGGKSEKLFF. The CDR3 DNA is TGTGCCAGCATTTTCTATGGGGGGAAGAGTGAAAAACTGTTTTTT.